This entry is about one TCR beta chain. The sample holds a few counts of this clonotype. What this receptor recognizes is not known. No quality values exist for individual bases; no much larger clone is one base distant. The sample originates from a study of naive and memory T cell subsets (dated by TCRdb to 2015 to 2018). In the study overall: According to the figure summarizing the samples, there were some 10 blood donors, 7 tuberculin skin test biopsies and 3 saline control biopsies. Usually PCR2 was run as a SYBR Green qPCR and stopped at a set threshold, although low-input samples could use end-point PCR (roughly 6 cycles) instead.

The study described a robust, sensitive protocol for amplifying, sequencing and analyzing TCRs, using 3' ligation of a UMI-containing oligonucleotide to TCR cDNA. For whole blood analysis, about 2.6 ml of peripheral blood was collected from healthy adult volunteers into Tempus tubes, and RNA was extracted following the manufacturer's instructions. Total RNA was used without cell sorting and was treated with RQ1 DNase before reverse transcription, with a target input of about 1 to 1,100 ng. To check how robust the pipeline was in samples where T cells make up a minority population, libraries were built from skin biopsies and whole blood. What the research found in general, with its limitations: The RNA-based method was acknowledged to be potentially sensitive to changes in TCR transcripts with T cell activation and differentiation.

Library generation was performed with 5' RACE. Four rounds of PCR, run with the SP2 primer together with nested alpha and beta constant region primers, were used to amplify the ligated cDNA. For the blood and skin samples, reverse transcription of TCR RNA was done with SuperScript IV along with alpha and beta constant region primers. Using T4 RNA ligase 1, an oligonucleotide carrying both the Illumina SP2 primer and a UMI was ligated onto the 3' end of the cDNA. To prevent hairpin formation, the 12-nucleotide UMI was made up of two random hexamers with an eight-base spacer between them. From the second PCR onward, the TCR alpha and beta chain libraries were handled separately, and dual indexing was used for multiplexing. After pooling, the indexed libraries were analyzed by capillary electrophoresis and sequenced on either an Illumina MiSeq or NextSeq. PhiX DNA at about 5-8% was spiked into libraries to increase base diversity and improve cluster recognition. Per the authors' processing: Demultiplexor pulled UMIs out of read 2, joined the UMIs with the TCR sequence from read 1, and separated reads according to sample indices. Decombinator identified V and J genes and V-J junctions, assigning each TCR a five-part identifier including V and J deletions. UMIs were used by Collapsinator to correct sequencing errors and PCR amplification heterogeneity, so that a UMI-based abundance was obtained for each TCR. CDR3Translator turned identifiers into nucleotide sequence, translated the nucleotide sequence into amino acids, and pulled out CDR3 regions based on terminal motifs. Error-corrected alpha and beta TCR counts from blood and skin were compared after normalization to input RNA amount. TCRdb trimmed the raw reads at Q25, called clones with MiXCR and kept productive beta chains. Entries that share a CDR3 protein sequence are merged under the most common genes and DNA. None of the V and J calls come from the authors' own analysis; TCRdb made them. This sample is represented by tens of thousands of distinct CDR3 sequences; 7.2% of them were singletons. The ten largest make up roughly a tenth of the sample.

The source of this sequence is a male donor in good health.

The bases read TGTGCCAGCTCACCAATAGCTACAGGCGATGGCTACACCTTC. Its protein product is CASSPIATGDGYTF. Recombination joined TRBV18 with TRBJ1-2, with TRBD1 perhaps the D gene, on 5 matching bases. In the germline V gene, CDR1 corresponds to KGHSH and CDR2 to LQKENI. V and J are truncated by 2 bases and 6 bases respectively, leaving an intervening sequence of 13 bases. Measured from the cysteine to the phenylalanine, the CDR3 is 14 residues long. CDR3 DNA only is kept here, 42 bases in frame from base 1.